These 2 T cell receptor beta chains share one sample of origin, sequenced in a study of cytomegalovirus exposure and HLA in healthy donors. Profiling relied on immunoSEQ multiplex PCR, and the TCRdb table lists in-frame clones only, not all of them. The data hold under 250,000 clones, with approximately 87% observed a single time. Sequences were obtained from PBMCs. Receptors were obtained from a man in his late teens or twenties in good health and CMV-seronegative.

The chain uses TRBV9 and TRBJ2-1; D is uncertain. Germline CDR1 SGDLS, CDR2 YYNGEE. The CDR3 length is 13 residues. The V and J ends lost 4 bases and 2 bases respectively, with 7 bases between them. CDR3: CASSIRTYNEQFF. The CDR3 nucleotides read TGTGCCAGCAGCATCAGGACCTACAATGAGCAGTTCTTC.

The CDR3 DNA sequence: TGTGCCAGCAGCGCCACCCGGACAGGGACCGGGGAGCTGTTTTTT. Amino acid sequence: CASSATRTGTGELFF. This chain joins TRBV9 and TRBJ2-2; TRBD1 agrees at 8 bases. Germline V lookup: CDR1 SGDLS, CDR2 YYNGEE. The CDR3 loop spans 15 amino acids. Trimming at V came to 3 bases and at J to 5 bases, leaving 6 bases not matched to a gene.